The 25 T cell receptor beta chains presented below share a single source sample, sequenced in a study of cytomegalovirus exposure and HLA in healthy donors. PCR employed 60 Vbeta and 13 Jbeta primers. Clones were read by immunoSEQ multiplex PCR, and TCRdb kept only the in-frame ones, dropping some. The top ten clones hold 0.85% to 1% of a sample with 150,000 to 200,000 clones, 60% to 80% of them seen once. What was sequenced was PBMCs. These receptors all come from a woman aged 50 to 65 in good health and CMV-seropositive.

V usage is TRBV30 and J usage is TRBJ1-4; D is ambiguous. The CDR3 consists of 13 residues. In germline, CDR1 is GTSNPN, CDR2 SVGIG (reference sequence). The V and J ends lost 7 bases and 7 bases respectively, with 16 bases between them. For the CDR3, the DNA is TGTGCCTCCCGTAGGATGTCAGGTGAAAAACTGTTTTTT. It encodes CASRRMSGEKLFF.

V gene TRBV5-1 combines with J gene TRBJ2-7, with TRBD1 identical over 8 bases. Unmatched junction bases numbered 4, after V lost 0 bases and J lost 5 bases. Germline CDR1 is SGHRS and CDR2 is YFSETQ. CDR3 size: 14 residues. CDR3 residues: CASSLGTGLDEQYF. The CDR3 DNA reads TGCGCCAGCAGCTTGGGGACAGGGCTCGACGAGCAGTACTTC. The full variable domain, with the rest looked up from reference TRBV5-1 and TRBJ2-7, is KAGVTQTPRYLIKTRGQQVTLSCSPISGHRSVSWYQQTPGQGLQFLFEYFSETQRNKGNFPGRFSGRQFSNSRSEMNVSTLELGDSALYLCASSLGTGLDEQYFGPGTRLTVT.

A few counts support this clone. The chain couples TRBV21-1 to TRBJ2-7; the listed D gene, TRBD2, was not tested against the DNA. TRBV21-1 is flagged as a pseudogene. The CDR3 runs 13 residues. CDR3 region: CASGSQPTYEQYF. In nucleotides, the CDR3 is TGTGCCAGCGGGAGTCAGCCGACCTACGAGCAGTACTTC.

This clone has more than one count but fewer than ten. The V and J genes are TRBV7-2 and TRBJ1-6; a possible D gene is TRBD1 (6 bases). The CDR3 has 18 amino acids. Germline CDR1 reads SGHTA; CDR2 reads FQGNSA. The V end lost 5 bases, the J end lost 0 bases, and 17 bases lay between the germline ends. The CDR3 region is CASSPPPQDSSYNSPLHF. The CDR3 nucleotides are TGTGCCAGCAGCCCACCCCCCCAGGACAGCTCCTATAATTCACCCCTCCACTTT. Using reference TRBV7-2 and TRBJ1-6 for the parts outside the CDR3, the full variable domain is GAGVSQSPSNKVTEKGKDVELRCDPISGHTALYWYRQSLGQGLEFLIYFQGNSAPDKSGLPSDRFSAERTGGSVSTLTIQRTQQEDSAVYLCASSPPPQDSSYNSPLHFGNGTRLTVT.

This chain links TRBV2 with TRBJ2-3; 8 bases agree with TRBD1. CDR1 is SNHLY and CDR2 is FYNNEI in the germline V gene. The CDR3 extends over 13 amino acids. J gave up 3 bases and V 7 bases, and 3 bases lay outside the gene matches. Here the CDR3 reads CASNRGTTDTQYF. The CDR3 nucleotides read TGTGCCAGCAACAGGGGGACAACAGATACGCAGTATTTT.

The V and J genes are TRBV2 and TRBJ2-2; 7 bases are a match to TRBD1. Germline values: CDR1 SNHLY, CDR2 FYNNEI. CDR3 length: 14 residues. V shed 6 bases and J 4 bases; nucleotides not matched to a gene: 5. In DNA form, the CDR3 reads TGTGCCAGCAGCACCGGGACAGTCACCGGGGAGCTGTTTTTT. Its protein product is CASSTGTVTGELFF.

The chain couples TRBV16 to TRBJ2-1; 8 nucleotides agree with TRBD1. The CDR3 runs 13 residues. J lost 8 bases, V lost 3 bases, and 3 bases had no gene match. CDR1 KGHSY and CDR2 FQNENV come from the germline V gene. CDR3 coding DNA: TGTGCCAGCAGCCAGGACAGGGTTGATGAGCAGTTCTTC. It yields the protein CASSQDRVDEQFF.

V gene TRBV9 combines with J gene TRBJ1-2, with TRBD1 matching 9 bases. This CDR3 has 17 amino acids. The germline V gene encodes CDR1 SGDLS and CDR2 YYNGEE. V trimming: 0 bases; J trimming: 4 bases; junction bases outside the gene matches: 10. CDR3 DNA: TGTGCCAGCAGCGTAGGCCCGGGACAGGGATTGACCTATGGCTACACCTTC. This sequence encodes CASSVGPGQGLTYGYTF. Full variable domain (remainder filled in from reference TRBV9 and TRBJ1-2): DSGVTQTPKHLITATGQRVTLRCSPRSGDLSVYWYQQSLDQGLQFLIQYYNGEERAKGNILERFSAQQFPDLHSELNLSSLELGDSALYFCASSVGPGQGLTYGYTFGSGTRLTVV.

The rearrangement links TRBV28 to TRBJ1-2, with TRBD1 matching over 7 bases. V trimming: 6 bases; J trimming: 7 bases; junction bases outside the gene matches: 8. There are 13 residues in the CDR3. Germline values: CDR1 MDHEN, CDR2 SYDVKM. This CDR3 is CASSRSTGFGYTF. CDR3 DNA sequence: TGTGCCAGCAGCCGATCGACAGGGTTTGGCTACACCTTC.

In this sample, this clone turned up once. This sequence joins TRBV18 and TRBJ1-5; 8 bases are shared with TRBD1. Germline lookup yields CDR1 KGHSH and CDR2 LQKENI. J was trimmed by 4 bases and V by 2 bases; bases with no gene match: 10. CDR3 length equals 17 residues. CDR3 DNA: TGTGCCAGCTCACCAAGTCAGGGGACAGGCGGGAATCAGCCCCAGCATTTT. It translates to CASSPSQGTGGNQPQHF.

The V call is TRBV9, the J call TRBJ2-1, with 9 bases fitting TRBD2. Germline V gives CDR1 SGDLS, CDR2 YYNGEE. The junction had 7 bases not matched to a gene; V was cut back by 4 bases and J by 5 bases. The CDR3 runs 15 residues. The CDR3 region is CASSPGTSRNNEQFF. Written as DNA, the CDR3 is TGTGCCAGCAGCCCCGGGACTAGCCGAAACAATGAGCAGTTCTTC.

This clone was picked up a small number of times. This chain uses TRBV19 with TRBJ2-6; D ambiguous. Looked up from germline, CDR1 is LNHDA and CDR2 is SQIVND (reference sequence). V was trimmed by 3 bases and J by 0 bases, leaving 9 bases between them. CDR3 length equals 16 residues. The DNA for the CDR3 is TGTGCCAGTAGTATGTCGGGTGTCTCTGGGGCCAACGTCCTGACTTTC. Translation: CASSMSGVSGANVLTF.

This chain joins TRBV6-6 and TRBJ2-5; possibly TRBD1 for D (5 bases). The CDR3 has 14 residues. Germline CDR1 is MNHNY and CDR2 is SVGAGI (reference sequence). Trimming took off 0 bases at V and 4 bases at J, with 9 bases between the two ends. CDR3 sequence (DNA): TGTGCCAGCAGTTACTCAAGGGGTCCAGAGACCCAGTACTTC. Amino acids: CASSYSRGPETQYF.

The chain joins TRBV5-4 to TRBJ2-2; no definite D call. V lost 4 bases and J 4 bases, leaving 8 bases between the germline ends. The germline V gene has CDR1 SGHNT and CDR2 YYREEE (reference sequence). This CDR3 has 13 residues. In DNA form, the CDR3 reads TGTGCCAGCAGCGCCACAGTCACCGGGGAGCTGTTTTTT. This gives the protein CASSATVTGELFF.

The chain links TRBV18 to TRBJ2-3, with TRBD2 matching over 11 bases. Germline V CDR1 and CDR2: KGHSH, LQKENI. The CDR3 has 17 residues. V gave up 3 bases and J gave up 3 bases; unmatched junction bases: 8. As DNA, the CDR3 is TGTGCCAGCTCACCCAACCTAGCGGGAGGCTGGACAGATACGCAGTATTTT. This codes for CASSPNLAGGWTDTQYF.

This clone was picked up a small number of times. V and J are TRBV7-9 and TRBJ1-4; 8 bases are shared with TRBD1. Germline CDR1 is SEHNR and CDR2 is FQNEAQ (reference sequence). The CDR3 contains 18 residues. With 0 bases clipped from V and 0 bases from J, the junction kept 6 bases outside the gene matches. CDR3 residues: CASSLARTGTATNEKLFF. The CDR3 DNA reads as TGTGCCAGCAGCTTAGCCCGGACAGGGACTGCAACTAATGAAAAACTGTTTTTT.

The chain couples TRBV5-4 to TRBJ2-7, with TRBD2 identical over 10 bases. From germline, CDR1 is SGHNT and CDR2 YYREEE (reference sequence). CDR3 length: 13 residues. Losses at the gene ends were 4 bases for V and 4 bases for J; bases not matched to a gene: 2. CDR3 protein: CASSRTSGYEQYF. In DNA form, the CDR3 reads TGTGCCAGCAGCCGGACTAGCGGTTACGAGCAGTACTTC.

This chain uses TRBV5-1 with TRBJ2-3, with 14 bases identical to TRBD2. Germline V gene data show CDR1 as SGHRS and CDR2 as YFSETQ. The CDR3 consists of 18 residues. V trimming: 3 bases; J trimming: 1 base; junction bases outside the gene matches: 7. The CDR3 sequence is CASSSLQTSGGGTDTQYF. The CDR3 region has the DNA TGCGCCAGCAGCTCCCTGCAGACTAGCGGGGGGGGCACAGATACGCAGTATTTT.

On this clone: The germline gene is not matched at one end of the junction; a read error may be the cause. The J gene is TRBJ1-1, the V gene TRBV20-1; 8 nucleotides agree with TRBD1. Germline loops: CDR1 DFQATT, CDR2 SNEGSKA (reference sequence). The length of the CDR3 is 11 residues. DNA for the CDR3: TGCAGTGCTATGTCAGGGGGCGCAGGTGGCTTT. Its translation: CSAMSGGAGGF.

The J gene is TRBJ1-1, the V gene TRBV2; D gene uncertain. The V end lost 3 bases, the J end lost 1 base, and 12 bases lay between the germline ends. CDR3 size: 15 residues. Germline assignment: CDR1 SNHLY and CDR2 FYNNEI. The CDR3: CASSEARTPNTEAFF. The DNA for the CDR3 is TGTGCCAGCAGTGAGGCCAGAACCCCGAACACTGAAGCTTTCTTT.

This chain joins TRBV7-6 and TRBJ1-2; 7 nucleotides agree with TRBD1. The trim removed 3 bases at V and 8 bases at J, leaving 6 bases unmatched. Germline V gene lookup returns CDR1 SGHVS and CDR2 FNYEAQ. The CDR3 has 13 amino acids. The CDR3 bases are TGTGCCAGCAGCTTTTCACAGGGGAAAGGCTACACCTTC. Translation: CASSFSQGKGYTF. The entire variable domain, with the rest obtained from reference TRBV7-6 and TRBJ1-2, is as follows: GAGVSQSPRYKVTKRGQDVALRCDPISGHVSLYWYRQALGQGPEFLTYFNYEAQQDKSGLPNDRFSAERPEGSISTLTIQRTEQRDSAMYRCASSFSQGKGYTFGSGTRLTVV.

The chain uses TRBV28 and TRBJ2-7; 7 nucleotides align to TRBD2. This CDR3 has 15 amino acids. Germline loops: CDR1 MDHEN, CDR2 SYDVKM. Losses at the gene ends were 4 bases for V and 2 bases for J; bases not matched to a gene: 8. CDR3 residues: CASSYSGPRAYEQYF. The DNA for the CDR3 is TGTGCCAGCAGTTATAGCGGGCCGAGGGCCTACGAGCAGTACTTC.

CDR3 bases: TGTGCCAGTAGTATAGGAGTTGAGAGAGGCTACACCTTC. It specifies CASSIGVERGYTF. This chain connects TRBV19 to TRBJ1-2; D unclear. The CDR3 consists of 13 residues. Per the germline V gene, CDR1 is LNHDA and CDR2 is SQIVND (reference sequence). V was cut by 1 base and J by 8 bases, with 11 bases left in between.

In nucleotides, the CDR3 is TGTGCCAGCAGCAAAGTCCAGGACAGGGGGGATTTTTACGAGCAGTACTTC. Residues: CASSKVQDRGDFYEQYF. This chain links TRBV21-1 with TRBJ2-7; TRBD1 reflects the table's D call only, with no check against the DNA. TRBV21-1 is marked as a pseudogene. The CDR3 is 17 amino acids.

The chain recombines TRBV7-8 with TRBJ2-7, with D maybe TRBD1 (6 bases). CDR3 length equals 14 residues. The V gene lost 5 bases and the J gene lost 6 bases, with 17 bases spanning the gap. The germline V gene has CDR1 SGHVS and CDR2 FQNEAQ. The CDR3 sequence: CASSHSNRVPEQYF. CDR3 in DNA: TGTGCCAGCAGCCACTCCAACAGGGTCCCCGAGCAGTACTTC.